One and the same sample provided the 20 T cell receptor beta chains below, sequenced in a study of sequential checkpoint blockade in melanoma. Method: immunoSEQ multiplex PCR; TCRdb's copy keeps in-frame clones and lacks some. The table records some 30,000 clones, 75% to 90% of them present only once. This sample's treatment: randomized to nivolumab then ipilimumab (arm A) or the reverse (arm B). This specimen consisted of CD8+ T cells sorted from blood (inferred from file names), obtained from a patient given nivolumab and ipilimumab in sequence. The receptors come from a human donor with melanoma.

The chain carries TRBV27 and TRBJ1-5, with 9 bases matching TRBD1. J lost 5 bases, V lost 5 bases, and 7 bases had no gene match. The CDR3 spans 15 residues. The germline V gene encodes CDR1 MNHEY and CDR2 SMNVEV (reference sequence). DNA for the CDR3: TGTGCCAGCAGTCCCGGACAGGGGTACCATCAGCCCCAGCATTTT. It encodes CASSPGQGYHQPQHF.

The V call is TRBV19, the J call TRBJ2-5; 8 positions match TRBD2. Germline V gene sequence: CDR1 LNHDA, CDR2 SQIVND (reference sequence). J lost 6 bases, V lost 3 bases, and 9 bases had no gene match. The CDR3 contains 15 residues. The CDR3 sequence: CASSIDGRAPQTQYF. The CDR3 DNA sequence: TGTGCCAGTAGTATTGACGGGAGGGCCCCCCAGACCCAGTACTTC.

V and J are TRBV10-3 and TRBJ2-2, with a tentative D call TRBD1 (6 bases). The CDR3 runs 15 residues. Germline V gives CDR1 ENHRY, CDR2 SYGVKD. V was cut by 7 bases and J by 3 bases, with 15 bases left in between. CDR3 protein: CAINTRDTDTGELFF. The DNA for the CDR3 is TGTGCCATCAATACCAGGGACACAGACACCGGGGAGCTGTTTTTT.

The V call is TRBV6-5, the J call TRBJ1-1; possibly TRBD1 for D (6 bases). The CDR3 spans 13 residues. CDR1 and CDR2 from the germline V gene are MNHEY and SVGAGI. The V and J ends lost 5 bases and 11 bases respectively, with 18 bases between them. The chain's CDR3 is CASSDGQPVGAFF. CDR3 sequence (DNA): TGTGCCAGCAGTGATGGACAGCCCGTGGGGGCTTTCTTT.

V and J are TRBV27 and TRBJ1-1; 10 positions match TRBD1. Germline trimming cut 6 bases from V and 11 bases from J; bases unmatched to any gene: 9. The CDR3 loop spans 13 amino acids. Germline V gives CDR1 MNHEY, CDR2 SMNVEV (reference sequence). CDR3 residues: CASSFGQGGVAFF. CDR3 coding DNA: TGTGCCAGCAGCTTCGGACAGGGGGGTGTCGCTTTCTTT.

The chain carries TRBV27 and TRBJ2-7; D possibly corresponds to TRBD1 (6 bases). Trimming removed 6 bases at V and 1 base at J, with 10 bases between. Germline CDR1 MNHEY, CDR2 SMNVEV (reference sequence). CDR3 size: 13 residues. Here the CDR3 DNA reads TGTGCCAGCAGGGGGGCCCAGTCCTACGAGCAGTACTTC. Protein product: CASRGAQSYEQYF.

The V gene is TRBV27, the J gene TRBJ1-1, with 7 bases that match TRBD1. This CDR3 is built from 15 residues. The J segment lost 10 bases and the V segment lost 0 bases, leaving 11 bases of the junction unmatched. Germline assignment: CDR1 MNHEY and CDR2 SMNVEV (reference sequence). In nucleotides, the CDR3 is TGTGCCAGCAGTTTATCCCGGGACAGCCCCGGTGGAGCTTTCTTT. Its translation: CASSLSRDSPGGAFF.

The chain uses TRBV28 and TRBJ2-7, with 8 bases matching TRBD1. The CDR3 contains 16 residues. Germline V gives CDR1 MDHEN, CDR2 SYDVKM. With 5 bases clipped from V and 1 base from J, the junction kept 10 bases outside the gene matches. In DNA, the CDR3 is TGTGCCAGCAGTGGAATACCGGGACAGGAGTCCTACGAGCAGTACTTC. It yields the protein CASSGIPGQESYEQYF.

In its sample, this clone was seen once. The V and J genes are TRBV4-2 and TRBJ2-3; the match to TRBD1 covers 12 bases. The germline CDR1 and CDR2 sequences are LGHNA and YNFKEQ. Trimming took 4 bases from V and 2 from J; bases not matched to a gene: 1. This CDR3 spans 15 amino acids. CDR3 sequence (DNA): TGTGCCAGCAGCCGGGACAGGGGGCACACAGATACGCAGTATTTT. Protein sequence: CASSRDRGHTDTQYF.

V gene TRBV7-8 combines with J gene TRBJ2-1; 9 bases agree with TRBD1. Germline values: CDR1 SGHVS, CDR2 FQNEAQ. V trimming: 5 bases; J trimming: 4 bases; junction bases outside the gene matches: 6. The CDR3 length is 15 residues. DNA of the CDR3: TGTGCCAGCAGCCCGGGGGACAGGGAATACAATGAGCAGTTCTTC. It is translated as CASSPGDREYNEQFF.

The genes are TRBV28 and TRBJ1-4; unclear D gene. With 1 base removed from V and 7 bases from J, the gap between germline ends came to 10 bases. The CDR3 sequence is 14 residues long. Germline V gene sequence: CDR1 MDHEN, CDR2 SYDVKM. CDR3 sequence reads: CASSLYLSGEKLFF. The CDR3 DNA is TGTGCCAGCAGTTTATATCTGTCCGGTGAAAAACTGTTTTTT.

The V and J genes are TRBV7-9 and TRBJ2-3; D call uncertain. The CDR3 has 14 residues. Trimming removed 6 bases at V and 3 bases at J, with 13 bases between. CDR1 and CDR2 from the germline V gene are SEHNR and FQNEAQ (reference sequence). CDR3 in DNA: TGTGCCAGCAGTTACAGAGATGGGACAGATACGCAGTATTTT. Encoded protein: CASSYRDGTDTQYF. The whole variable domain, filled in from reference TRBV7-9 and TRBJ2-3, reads DTGVSQNPRHKITKRGQNVTFRCDPISEHNRLYWYRQTLGQGPEFLTYFQNEAQLEKSRLLSDRFSAERPKGSFSTLEIQRTEQGDSAMYLCASSYRDGTDTQYFGPGTRLTVL.

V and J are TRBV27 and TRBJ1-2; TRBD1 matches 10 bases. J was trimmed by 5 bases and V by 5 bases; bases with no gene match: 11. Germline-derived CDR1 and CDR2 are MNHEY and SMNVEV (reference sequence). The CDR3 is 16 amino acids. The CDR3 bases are TGTGCCAGCAGTCCCCAACCGGGACAGGGGTTATATGGCTACACCTTC. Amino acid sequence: CASSPQPGQGLYGYTF.

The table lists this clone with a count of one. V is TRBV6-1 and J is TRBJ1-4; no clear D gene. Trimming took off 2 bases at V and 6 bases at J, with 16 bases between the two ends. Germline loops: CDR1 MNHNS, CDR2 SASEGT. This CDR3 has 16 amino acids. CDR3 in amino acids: CASSEWERPADEKLFF. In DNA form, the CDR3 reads TGTGCCAGCAGTGAATGGGAGCGGCCCGCAGATGAAAAACTGTTTTTT.

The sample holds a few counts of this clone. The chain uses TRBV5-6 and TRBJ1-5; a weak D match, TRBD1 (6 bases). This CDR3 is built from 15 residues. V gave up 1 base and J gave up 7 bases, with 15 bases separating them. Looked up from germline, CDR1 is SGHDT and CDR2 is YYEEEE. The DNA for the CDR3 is TGTGCCAGCAGCTTGTCAGCTAGGGGGTCCCAGCCCCAGCATTTT. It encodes CASSLSARGSQPQHF.

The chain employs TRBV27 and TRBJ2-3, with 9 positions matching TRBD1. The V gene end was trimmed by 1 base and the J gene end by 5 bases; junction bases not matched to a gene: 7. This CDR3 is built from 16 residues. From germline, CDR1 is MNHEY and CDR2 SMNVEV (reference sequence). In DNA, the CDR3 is TGTGCCAGCAGTTTATTGGGGACAGGGCCTGGAGATACGCAGTATTTT. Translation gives CASSLLGTGPGDTQYF.

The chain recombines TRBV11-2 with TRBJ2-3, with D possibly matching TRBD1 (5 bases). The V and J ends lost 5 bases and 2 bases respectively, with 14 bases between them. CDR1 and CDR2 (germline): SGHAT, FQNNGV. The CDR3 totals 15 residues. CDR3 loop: CASSLWGRPTDTQYF. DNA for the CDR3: TGTGCCAGCAGCCTCTGGGGCAGACCCACAGATACGCAGTATTTT. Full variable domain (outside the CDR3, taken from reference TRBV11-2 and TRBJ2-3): EAGVAQSPRYKIIEKRQSVAFWCNPISGHATLYWYQQILGQGPKLLIQFQNNGVVDDSQLPKDRFSAERLKGVDSTLKIQPAKLEDSAVYLCASSLWGRPTDTQYFGPGTRLTVL.

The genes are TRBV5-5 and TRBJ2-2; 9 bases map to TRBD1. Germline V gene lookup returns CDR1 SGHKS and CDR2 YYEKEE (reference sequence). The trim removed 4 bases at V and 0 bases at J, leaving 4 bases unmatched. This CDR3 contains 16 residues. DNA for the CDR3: TGTGCCAGCAGCCCCCGGACAGGGGCGAACACCGGGGAGCTGTTTTTT. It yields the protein CASSPRTGANTGELFF.

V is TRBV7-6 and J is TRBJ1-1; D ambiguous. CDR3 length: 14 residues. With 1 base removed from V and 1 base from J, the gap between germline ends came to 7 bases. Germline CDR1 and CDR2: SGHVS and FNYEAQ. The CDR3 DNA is TGTGCCAGCAGCTTAGTTCCTACGAACACTGAAGCTTTCTTT. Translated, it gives CASSLVPTNTEAFF.

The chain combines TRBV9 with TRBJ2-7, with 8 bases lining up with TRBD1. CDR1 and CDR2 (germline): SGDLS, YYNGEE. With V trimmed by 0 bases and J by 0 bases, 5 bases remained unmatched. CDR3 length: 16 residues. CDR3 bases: TGTGCCAGCAGCGTAGAGGGCGGGACAGGCTCCTACGAGCAGTACTTC. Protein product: CASSVEGGTGSYEQYF.